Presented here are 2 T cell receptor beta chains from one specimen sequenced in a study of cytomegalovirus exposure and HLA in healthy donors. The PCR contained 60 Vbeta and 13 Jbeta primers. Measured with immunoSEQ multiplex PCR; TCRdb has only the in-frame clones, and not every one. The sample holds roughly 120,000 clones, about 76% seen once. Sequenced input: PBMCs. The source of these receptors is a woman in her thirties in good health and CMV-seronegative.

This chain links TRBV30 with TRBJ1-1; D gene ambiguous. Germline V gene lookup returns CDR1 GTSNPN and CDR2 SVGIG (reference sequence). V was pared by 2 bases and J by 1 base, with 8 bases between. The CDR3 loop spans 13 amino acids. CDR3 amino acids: CAWSINRNTEAFF. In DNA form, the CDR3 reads TGTGCCTGGAGTATAAACAGGAACACTGAAGCTTTCTTT.

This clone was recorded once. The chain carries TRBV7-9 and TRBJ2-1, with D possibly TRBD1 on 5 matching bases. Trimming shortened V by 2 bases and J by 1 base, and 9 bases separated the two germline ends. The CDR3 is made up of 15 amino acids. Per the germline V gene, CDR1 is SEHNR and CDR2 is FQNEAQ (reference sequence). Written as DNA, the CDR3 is TGTGCCAGCAGCTTAAGGCAGGGATCCTACAATGAGCAGTTCTTC. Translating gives CASSLRQGSYNEQFF.